These T cell receptor beta chains were read from a single sample in a study of shared clonotypes between healthy human individuals. Some clones are missing from TCRdb's copy, which holds only in-frame ones; the method was immunoSEQ multiplex PCR. The table shows fewer than 3 million clones, with around 93% occurring only once. The specimen was naive CD4+ T cells from PBMCs. These receptors originate from a man aged 18 to 29 in good health. Some clones in this sample may be carry-over from other donors' samples. Each CDR3 is given with its conserved first and last residue. The D gene is left open where the match is weak. Only some rows state a clone size, as once, few, many or a class for expanded clones.

TRBV28	.	.	TRBJ2-5	CASSFGDRKETQYF	TGTGCCAGCAGTTTTGGAGATAGGAAAGAGACCCAGTACTTC
TRBV5-1	.	.	TRBJ2-6	CASSLTPSGANVLTF	TGCGCCAGCAGCTTAACGCCATCTGGGGCCAACGTCCTGACTTTC
TRBV5-1	TRBD1	.	TRBJ2-1	CASNADRAGYNEQFF	TGCGCCAGCAACGCGGACAGGGCTGGCTACAATGAGCAGTTCTTC
TRBV6-6	TRBD1	.	TRBJ2-7	CASTLDRGRGEQYF	TGTGCCAGCACCCTAGACAGGGGGCGTGGCGAGCAGTACTTC
TRBV18	TRBD1	.	TRBJ1-1	CASSQATGGETEAFF	TGTGCCAGCTCACAAGCGACAGGGGGCGAAACTGAAGCTTTCTTT
TRBV5-1	.	.	TRBJ2-2	CASSLYGIKNTGELFF	TGCGCCAGCAGCTTGTACGGCATTAAGAACACCGGGGAGCTGTTTTTT
TRBV6-1	.	.	TRBJ1-2	CASSEAPRAVYGYTF	TGTGCCAGCAGTGAAGCGCCCAGGGCGGTCTATGGCTACACCTTC
TRBV29-1	.	.	TRBJ2-1	CSGKRPSYNEQFF	TGCAGCGGTAAACGCCCCTCCTACAATGAGCAGTTCTTC
TRBV6-1	TRBD1	.	TRBJ1-4	CASNLDRGNEKLFF	TGTGCCAGCAACCTGGACAGGGGAAATGAAAAACTGTTTTTT
TRBV7-2	.	.	TRBJ1-4	CASSLGAANEKLFF	TGTGCCAGCAGCTTAGGGGCGGCTAATGAAAAACTGTTTTTT
TRBV7-3	.	.	TRBJ2-5	CASSLGAGLYQETQYF	TGTGCCAGCAGCTTAGGGGCGGGACTCTACCAAGAGACCCAGTACTTC
TRBV28	.	.	TRBJ1-1	CASSSTVNTEAFF	TGTGCCAGCAGTTCGACAGTGAACACTGAAGCTTTCTTT
TRBV19	.	.	TRBJ1-1	CASSIDTNTEAFF	TGTGCCAGTAGTATCGACACGAACACTGAAGCTTTCTTT
TRBV28	.	.	TRBJ2-4	CASSPGARDIQYF	TGTGCCAGCAGCCCCGGGGCGAGGGACATTCAGTACTTC
TRBV9	.	.	TRBJ2-5	CASSVGPSRTYQETQYF	TGTGCCAGCAGCGTAGGACCCTCAAGAACGTACCAAGAGACCCAGTACTTC
TRBV4-2	.	.	TRBJ1-5	CASSQFTGTGIGQPQHF	TGTGCCAGCAGCCAATTCACCGGGACCGGGATCGGTCAGCCCCAGCATTTT
TRBV11-2	.	.	TRBJ1-5	CASSLGVSNQPQHF	TGTGCCAGCAGCTTGGGGGTGAGCAATCAGCCCCAGCATTTT
TRBV12-5	TRBD1	few	TRBJ1-1	CASGDRGNTEAFF	TGTGCTAGTGGTGACAGGGGGAACACTGAAGCTTTCTTT
TRBV30	.	.	TRBJ2-3	CAWRTDTQYF	TGTGCCTGGAGGACCGATACGCAGTATTTT
TRBV5-1	TRBD1	.	TRBJ2-5	CASSGQAGETQYF	TGCGCCAGCAGCGGACAGGCCGGGGAGACCCAGTACTTC
TRBV4-2	.	.	TRBJ2-4	CASSQEGGSKNIQYF	TGTGCCAGCAGCCAAGAAGGCGGGTCCAAAAACATTCAGTACTTC
TRBV6-5	.	few	TRBJ1-1	CASSYGMNTEAFF	TGTGCCAGCAGTTACGGAATGAACACTGAAGCTTTCTTT
TRBV5-1	.	.	TRBJ1-3	CASSLERLPRSTIYF	TGCGCCAGCAGCTTGGAACGCCTGCCGAGGAGCACCATATATTTT
TRBV10-3	TRBD2	.	TRBJ2-7	CAISESTSGYEQYF	TGTGCCATCAGTGAGTCGACTAGCGGGTACGAGCAGTACTTC